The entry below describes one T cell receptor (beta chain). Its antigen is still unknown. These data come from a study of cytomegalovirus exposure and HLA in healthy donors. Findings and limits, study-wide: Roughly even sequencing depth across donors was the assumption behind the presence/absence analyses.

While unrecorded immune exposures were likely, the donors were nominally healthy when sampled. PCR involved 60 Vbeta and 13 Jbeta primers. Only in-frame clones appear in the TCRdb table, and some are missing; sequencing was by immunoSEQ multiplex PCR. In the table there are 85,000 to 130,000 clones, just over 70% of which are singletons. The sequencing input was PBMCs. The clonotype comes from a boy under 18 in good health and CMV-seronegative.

This CDR3 reads CASSQAIGRLFF. The CDR3 DNA reads TGCGCCAGCAGCCAGGCTATAGGGAGACTGTTTTTT. The chain uses TRBV4-1 and TRBJ1-4; D not certain. Trimming left V 3 bases short and J 13 bases short, with 12 bases between. Germline V gene sequence: CDR1 MGHRA, CDR2 YSYEKL. The CDR3 is made up of 12 amino acids.